The source of this TCR beta chain is a study of shared clonotypes between healthy human individuals. Study-level findings and limits: On the whole, naive subsets had larger estimated richness than memory subsets had.

To note about this clone: Its cognate antigen is unknown.

Data came from immunoSEQ multiplex PCR; TCRdb stores just in-frame clones and leaves some out. The sample yields roughly 330,000 clones, 74% seen once. This TCR was recovered from a young man in good health. The sequenced sample was memory CD4+ T cells sorted from blood. Subset defined: CD45RA-negative fraction.

The CDR3 DNA reads as TGCAGCGTTAAAGTAAGCTCCTACGAGCAGTACTTC. This encodes CSVKVSSYEQYF. This rearrangement joins TRBV29-1 to TRBJ2-7, with D hard to call. Germline V gene sequence: CDR1 SQVTM, CDR2 ANQGSEA. V was pared by 5 bases and J by 0 bases, with 8 bases between. The CDR3 sequence is 12 residues long.